This T cell receptor beta chain was profiled in a study of T-cell reconstitution after alpha-beta-depleted transplantation in children. This clonotype was observed at least ten times. Unique molecular identifiers tagged the TCRbeta library. TCRdb itself ran the PCR reads through MiXCR, one entry per CDR3 protein. Of a few hundred thousand distinct CDR3 sequences in the sample, roughly a tenth were seen once. The CDR3 length is 14 residues. After removal of 5 bases from V and 5 bases from J, the junction contained 6 bases not matched to a gene. This chain connects TRBV12-3 or TRBV12-4 to TRBJ2-5; 9 nucleotides align to TRBD2. This receptor was obtained from a human donor who donated a stem cell graft to a child with acute myeloid leukemia. The sequencing used PBMCs from the stem cell graft donor, collected from the stem cell graft. The CDR3 DNA follows: TGTGCCAGCAGTCCGAGCGGGGGGAGGGAGACCCAGTACTTC. It specifies CASSPSGGRETQYF.